Presented here are 30 T cell receptor beta chains from one specimen sequenced in a study of tissue T cells after allogeneic stem cell transplantation. Profiling relied on immunoSEQ multiplex PCR, and the TCRdb table lists in-frame clones only, not all of them. This table holds roughly 50,000 clones, about three quarters found once. The specimen was sorted cells pooled from one or two spleens. These receptors originate from a pool of C57BL/6 mice in good health.

Note on this clone: Mouse gene names and germline throughout. The read comes to an end 1 residue before the CDR3 does, leaving the germline J gene to fill in the end. This chain uses TRBV13-2 with TRBJ2-2, with 8 bases fitting TRBD1. The CDR3 consists of 15 residues. Germline trimming cut 0 bases from V and 6 bases from J; bases unmatched to any gene: 4. CDR1 is NNHNN, CDR2 SYGAGS, per germline (reference sequence). This chain's CDR3 is CASGDASGGAGQLYF. CDR3 bases read: TGTGCCAGCGGTGATGCCTCAGGGGGCGCCGGGCAGCTCTAC.

As regards this clone: The gene names here belong to mouse. The DNA ends 1 residue before the CDR3 does, and the rest of the CDR3 is filled in from the germline J gene. The V call is TRBV19, the J call TRBJ1-4, with 7 bases that match TRBD1. Per the germline V gene, CDR1 is FNHDT and CDR2 is SITEND (reference sequence). The CDR3 has 13 residues. The junction had 3 bases not matched to a gene; V was cut back by 5 bases and J by 5 bases. The CDR3 loop is CASSRGQNERLFF. Partial CDR3 DNA: TGTGCCAGCAGCCGGGGACAGAACGAAAGATTATTT.

Notes on this clone: All gene names here are mouse names. The CDR3 end falls 1 residue outside the read, so it is completed with the germline J gene. This chain joins TRBV3 and TRBJ2-1; TRBD2 aligns across 10 bases. Germline CDR1 and CDR2: SNHLY and FYNGKV (reference sequence). The length of the CDR3 is 14 residues. V shed 5 bases and J 7 bases; nucleotides not matched to a gene: 5. This chain's CDR3 is CASSVTGGRAEQFF. The covered CDR3 bases are TGTGCCAGCAGCGTGACTGGGGGGCGAGCTGAGCAGTTC.

Of note for this clone: These gene names are mouse names. The CDR3 is cut off 1 residue early in the read; its end comes from the germline J gene. The sample holds other DNA sequences that translate to the same CDR3. This chain uses TRBV31 with TRBJ1-1; D is perhaps TRBD1 (5 bases). The CDR3 consists of 13 residues. V gave up 0 bases and J gave up 0 bases, with 5 bases separating them. Germline V gene lookup returns CDR1 GKSSPN and CDR2 SITVG. The sequenced CDR3 bases are TGTGCCTGGAGTCTACAGGCAAACACAGAAGTCTTC. Protein sequence: CAWSLQANTEVF. The full CDR3 protein is CAWSLQANTEVFF.

Concerning this clone itself: Genes and germline come from the mouse. The observed sequence ends 1 residue before the CDR3 terminus, with the missing tail filled in from the germline J gene. This chain joins TRBV13-3 and TRBJ1-5; D not certain. Germline V gene lookup returns CDR1 NNHDY and CDR2 SYVADS. The V gene lost 4 bases and the J gene lost 0 bases, with 8 bases spanning the gap. The CDR3 covers 14 residues. Here the CDR3 reads CASSPGNNNQAPLF. CDR3 bases read: TGTGCCAGCAGTCCGGGGAATAACAACCAGGCTCCGCTT.

As to this clone: Each gene name is a mouse one. The read falls 1 residue short of the CDR3 end, and the missing part is taken from the germline J gene. The chain uses TRBV12-2 and TRBJ1-2; D call uncertain. The CDR3 runs 12 residues. V was clipped by 4 bases and J by 0 bases, with 5 bases between them. Germline V gene sequence: CDR1 SGHLS, CDR2 HYDKME. CDR3 in amino acids: CASSQANSDYTF. The covered CDR3 bases are TGTGCCAGCTCCCAGGCAAACTCCGACTACACC.

About this clone: Mouse names are used for the genes. The sequenced fragment ends 1 residue before the CDR3 boundary, so the rest is inferred from the germline J gene. The gene calls are TRBV2 and TRBJ2-2; possibly TRBD1 for D (5 bases). This CDR3 region has 14 residues. V shed 2 bases and J shed 2 bases, with 6 bases lying between them. Germline lookup yields CDR1 LGHNA and CDR2 YSYQKL. The sequenced part of the CDR3 DNA is TGTGCCAGCAGCCAAAGACAGAACACCGGGCAGCTCTAC. This encodes CASSQRQNTGQLY. The CDR3 in full is CASSQRQNTGQLYF.

As to this clone: Gene names are the mouse ones. The CDR3 end lies 1 residue beyond the end of the read and is filled in from the germline J gene. The chain joins TRBV3 to TRBJ2-7, with 7 bases aligning to TRBD1. Germline V lookup: CDR1 SNHLY, CDR2 FYNGKV (reference sequence). The CDR3 has 14 residues. V shed 1 base and J 1 base; nucleotides not matched to a gene: 1. Partial CDR3 DNA: TGTGCCAGCAGCTTAGGGGGACAGTCCTATGAACAGTAC. It specifies CASSLGGQSYEQY. The whole CDR3 protein reads CASSLGGQSYEQYF.

Comment on this clone: These gene names are mouse names. The read gets to within 1 residue of the CDR3 end, and the germline J gene fills in the rest. The V gene is TRBV13-1, the J gene TRBJ2-1; 8 nucleotides line up with TRBD1. The CDR3 consists of 14 residues. Looked up from germline, CDR1 is NSHNY and CDR2 is SYGAGN. V was pared by 0 bases and J by 7 bases, with 3 bases of the junction left unmatched. CDR3 bases read: TGTGCCAGCAGTGATGTGACAGGGGAAGCTGAGCAGTTC. Encoded protein: CASSDVTGEAEQF. The CDR3 reads in full as CASSDVTGEAEQFF.

Of note for this clone: Gene names denote mouse genes. The missing CDR3 end, 1 residue past where the read stops, is filled in from the germline J gene. The chain carries TRBV16 and TRBJ2-2, with TRBD2 matching over 8 bases. V shed 1 base, J shed 0 bases, and the junction held 1 base outside the gene matches. CDR1 is SGHSA, CDR2 FRNQAP, per germline. The CDR3 is 16 amino acids. The chain's CDR3 is CASSLVLGANTGQLYF. The DNA read from the CDR3 is TGTGCAAGCAGCTTAGTACTGGGGGCAAACACCGGGCAGCTCTAC.

About this clone: Gene names refer to mouse genes. The sequence runs out 1 residue before the end of the CDR3; the remainder is reconstructed from the germline J gene. The rearrangement joins TRBV13-2 to TRBJ2-4; 8 positions match TRBD2. Per the germline V gene, CDR1 is NNHNN and CDR2 is SYGAGS (reference sequence). J lost 2 bases, V lost 0 bases, and 2 bases had no gene match. This CDR3 has 15 residues. Partial CDR3 DNA: TGTGCCAGCGGTGATGCCTGGGGGGTTCAAAACACCTTGTAC. Translation gives CASGDAWGVQNTLY. The CDR3 reads in full as CASGDAWGVQNTLYF.

This clone came up once. The gene names here belong to mouse. The read ends 1 residue shy of where the CDR3 ends; the end is completed using the germline J gene. The rearrangement joins TRBV5 to TRBJ2-5; the match to TRBD2 covers 8 bases. CDR3 length: 14 amino acids. Unmatched junction bases numbered 6, after V lost 6 bases and J lost 4 bases. Germline V CDR1 and CDR2: LGHNA, YNLKQL (reference sequence). Here the CDR3 reads CASRHPWGEDTQYF. The CDR3 DNA, read in part, is TGTGCCAGCAGACACCCCTGGGGGGAAGACACCCAGTAC.

This clone was counted a few times. Gene names refer to mouse genes. The observed sequence ends 1 residue before the CDR3 terminus, with the missing tail filled in from the germline J gene. This rearrangement joins TRBV2 to TRBJ1-1; no definite D call. The ends were cut back, 4 bases at V and 3 bases at J, with 12 bases in the middle. Germline V gene data show CDR1 as LGHNA and CDR2 as YSYQKL. The CDR3 loop spans 14 amino acids. CDR3 DNA (partial): TGTGCCAGCAGCCCCCCGGCAGCGCACACAGAAGTCTTC. Translated, it gives CASSPPAAHTEVF. The full CDR3 reads CASSPPAAHTEVFF.

This clone was observed a single time. Germline and genes: mouse. Read data end 1 residue before the CDR3 end; the end is taken from the germline J gene. The V and J genes are TRBV20 and TRBJ2-5, with 11 positions matching TRBD2. The germline V gene has CDR1 GFQATS and CDR2 STVNSAI. The CDR3 contains 15 residues. Unmatched junction bases numbered 7, after V lost 0 bases and J lost 8 bases. The CDR3 sequence: CGARDPLGGRGTQYF. The sequenced CDR3 bases are TGTGGTGCTAGGGATCCACTGGGGGGGCGCGGCACCCAGTAC.

The sample holds a few counts of this clone. Gene names follow the mouse nomenclature. The read finishes 1 residue shy of the CDR3 end, and the germline J gene is used to complete it. The genes are TRBV2 and TRBJ2-7, with TRBD2 as a possible D gene (5 bases). V was pared by 0 bases and J by 4 bases, with 10 bases between. Germline lookup yields CDR1 LGHNA and CDR2 YSYQKL. This CDR3 spans 14 amino acids. CDR3 region: CASSQDRWAYEQYF. The CDR3 bases that were read are TGTGCCAGCAGCCAAGATCGCTGGGCGTATGAACAGTAC.

The sample holds a few counts of this clone. Gene names refer to mouse genes. The read terminates 1 residue before the CDR3 end, so the remaining end is supplied by the germline J gene. This chain uses TRBV13-2 with TRBJ2-7; TRBD1 might be the D (5 bases). This CDR3 is 13 amino acids long. Trimming removed 0 bases at V and 7 bases at J, with 11 bases between. CDR1 is NNHNN, CDR2 SYGAGS, per germline (reference sequence). The CDR3 sequence is CASGDGGEGEQYF. The part of the CDR3 DNA that was read is TGTGCCAGCGGTGATGGAGGGGAGGGGGAACAGTAC.

Comments on this clone: The genes are named according to mouse. The CDR3 goes on 1 residue after the read ends, and that part is filled in from the germline J gene. The genes are TRBV13-2 and TRBJ2-2, with D uncertain. Between the trimmed V and J ends, which lost 1 base and 4 bases, there was a span of 2 bases. CDR3 length equals 12 residues. Germline V gives CDR1 NNHNN, CDR2 SYGAGS (reference sequence). The CDR3 loop is CASGDSTGQLYF. The DNA read from the CDR3 is TGTGCCAGCGGTGATTCCACCGGGCAGCTCTAC.

With regard to this clone: Gene names are the mouse ones. The read ends 1 residue before the CDR3 terminus; that terminus is restored from the germline J gene. The chain employs TRBV19 and TRBJ2-2; 12 positions agree with TRBD2. The CDR3 length is 17 residues. J gave up 3 bases and V 0 bases, and 3 bases lay outside the gene matches. CDR1 is FNHDT, CDR2 SITEND, per germline (reference sequence). The sequenced CDR3 bases are TGTGCCAGCAGTATAGCCGGGACTGGGGGGTACACCGGGCAGCTCTAC. It yields the protein CASSIAGTGGYTGQLY. The CDR3 in full is CASSIAGTGGYTGQLYF.

For this clone: Gene names and germline refer to mouse. The CDR3 end is not reached by the read, which stops 1 residue before it; the germline J gene fills it in. The chain employs TRBV5 and TRBJ1-1; perhaps TRBD1 as D (6 bases). The CDR3 is 15 amino acids. With 6 bases removed from V and 0 bases from J, the gap between germline ends came to 14 bases. Germline V gene lookup returns CDR1 LGHNA and CDR2 YNLKQL (reference sequence). The covered CDR3 bases are TGTGCCAGCAGTACCTCCGGGACACCAAACACAGAAGTCTTC. Amino acid sequence: CASSTSGTPNTEVF. The whole CDR3 protein reads CASSTSGTPNTEVFF.

In regard to this clone: The genes and germline here are from mouse. The CDR3 goes on 1 residue after the read ends, and that part is filled in from the germline J gene. Other DNA sequences in the sample encode the same CDR3. The chain couples TRBV3 to TRBJ1-3; D ambiguous. CDR3 size: 14 residues. CDR1 is SNHLY, CDR2 FYNGKV, per germline (reference sequence). The V and J ends lost 1 base and 0 bases respectively, with 4 bases between them. The CDR3 protein is CASSLENSGNTLYF. The part of the CDR3 DNA that was read is TGTGCCAGCAGCTTAGAGAATTCTGGAAATACGCTCTAT.

On this clone itself: The gene names here belong to mouse. The read gets to within 1 residue of the CDR3 end, and the germline J gene fills in the rest. The chain couples TRBV5 to TRBJ1-1; D is possibly TRBD1 (6 bases). This CDR3 is built from 15 residues. Germline-derived CDR1 and CDR2 are LGHNA and YNLKQL (reference sequence). Trimming stripped 5 bases from V and 0 bases from J, with 13 bases between. CDR3 bases read: TGTGCCAGCAGCTCAACCGGGACATCAAACACAGAAGTCTTC. The encoded protein is CASSSTGTSNTEVF. The CDR3 as a whole reads CASSSTGTSNTEVFF.

Points on this clone: All gene names here are mouse names. The CDR3 extends 1 residue past the end of the read, so its final part is completed from the germline J gene. V is TRBV5 and J is TRBJ2-1, with a weak D call TRBD2 (6 bases). The V gene lost 1 base and the J gene lost 1 base, with 8 bases spanning the gap. This CDR3 spans 15 amino acids. CDR1 is LGHNA, CDR2 YNLKQL, per germline (reference sequence). CDR3 bases read: TGTGCCAGCAGCCAAGGACTGGAAAACTATGCTGAGCAGTTC. Its translation is CASSQGLENYAEQF. The complete CDR3 protein is CASSQGLENYAEQFF.

As concerns this clone: Gene and germline names: mouse. The CDR3 end lies 1 residue beyond the end of the read and is filled in from the germline J gene. This chain connects TRBV3 to TRBJ1-2, with D perhaps TRBD1 (6 bases). This CDR3 comprises 13 residues. The germline V and J ends were trimmed by 6 bases and 1 base, with 9 bases remaining between them. The germline V gene has CDR1 SNHLY and CDR2 FYNGKV (reference sequence). The CDR3 loop is CASRPGVNSDYTF. The sequenced CDR3 bases are TGTGCCAGCAGGCCAGGGGTAAACTCCGACTACACC.

This clone came up a few times. Gene names refer to mouse genes. The read ends 1 residue shy of where the CDR3 ends; the end is completed using the germline J gene. V gene TRBV3 combines with J gene TRBJ2-7, with 10 bases aligning to TRBD2. V gave up 4 bases and J gave up 3 bases; unmatched junction bases: 9. The germline CDR1 and CDR2 sequences are SNHLY and FYNGKV (reference sequence). The CDR3 covers 16 residues. The part of the CDR3 DNA that was read is TGTGCCAGCAGCTCCGCTGGGGGGGCAGCCCTCTATGAACAGTAC. The encoded protein is CASSSAGGAALYEQY. The complete CDR3 reads CASSSAGGAALYEQYF.

Notes on this clone: Gene names and germline match the mouse. The CDR3 extends 1 residue past the end of the read, so its final part is completed from the germline J gene. The rearrangement uses TRBV24 and TRBJ2-4; D ambiguous. The length of the CDR3 is 14 residues. In germline, CDR1 is KGHTA, CDR2 FRNEEI. Trimming removed 2 bases at V and 0 bases at J, with 6 bases between. CDR3 amino acids: CASSLGVSQNTLYF. CDR3 DNA (partial): TGTGCCAGCAGTCTGGGGGTTAGTCAAAACACCTTGTAC.

With regard to this clone: Here the gene names and germline are mouse. The read gets to within 1 residue of the CDR3 end, and the germline J gene fills in the rest. The chain uses TRBV3 and TRBJ2-2, with 8 bases that match TRBD1. This CDR3 has 15 residues. In germline, CDR1 is SNHLY, CDR2 FYNGKV (reference sequence). V dropped 4 bases and J dropped 0; count of bases not matched to a gene: 1. The CDR3 loop reads CASSSDRANTGQLYF. The covered CDR3 bases are TGTGCCAGCAGCTCGGACAGGGCAAACACCGGGCAGCTCTAC.

In its sample, this clone was seen once. Here the gene names and germline are mouse. The read stops 1 residue short of the end of the CDR3; the missing end is completed from the germline J gene. The rearrangement uses TRBV13-1 and TRBJ2-1, with 7 bases that match TRBD2. CDR1 and CDR2 from the germline V gene are NSHNY and SYGAGN. The CDR3 sequence is 16 residues long. Unmatched junction bases numbered 6, after V lost 3 bases and J lost 0 bases. This chain's CDR3 is CASSVYGGSNYAEQFF. CDR3 bases read: TGTGCCAGCAGTGTGTATGGGGGGAGTAACTATGCTGAGCAGTTC.

Worth noting for this clone: Gene labels here are mouse ones. The read terminates 1 residue before the CDR3 end, so the remaining end is supplied by the germline J gene. This chain connects TRBV5 to TRBJ2-1, with 9 bases lining up with TRBD2. The germline V gene encodes CDR1 LGHNA and CDR2 YNLKQL (reference sequence). CDR3 length: 15 residues. V gave up 0 bases and J gave up 6 bases; unmatched junction bases: 3. CDR3 protein: CASSQDGGALAEQFF. The part of the CDR3 DNA that was read is TGTGCCAGCAGCCAAGATGGGGGGGCGCTTGCTGAGCAGTTC.

Worth noting for this clone: The gene symbols are mouse symbols. The read stops 1 residue short of the end of the CDR3; the missing end is completed from the germline J gene. The chain recombines TRBV13-2 with TRBJ1-6, with D unresolved. TRBJ1-6 is designated an ORF whose function remains uncertain. V was shortened by 5 bases and J by 0 bases, with 6 bases between the two germline ends. The CDR3 runs 14 residues. Germline assignment: CDR1 NNHNN and CDR2 SYGAGS (reference sequence). The chain's CDR3 is CASGKDSYNSPLYF. The sequenced CDR3 bases are TGTGCCAGCGGCAAAGATTCCTATAATTCGCCCCTCTAC.

In the case of this clone: Gene names refer to mouse genes. With the read ending 1 residue before the CDR3 end, the germline J gene is used to fill in that end. The chain has TRBV4 and TRBJ2-7; maybe TRBD1 (6 bases). The CDR3 length is 13 residues. V shed 5 bases and J shed 4 bases, with 12 bases lying between them. The germline V gene has CDR1 LGHDT and CDR2 YNNKQL (reference sequence). The covered CDR3 bases are TGTGCCAGCAGCCTCCCGGGACAATATGAACAGTAC. This encodes CASSLPGQYEQY. From start to end, the CDR3 is CASSLPGQYEQYF.